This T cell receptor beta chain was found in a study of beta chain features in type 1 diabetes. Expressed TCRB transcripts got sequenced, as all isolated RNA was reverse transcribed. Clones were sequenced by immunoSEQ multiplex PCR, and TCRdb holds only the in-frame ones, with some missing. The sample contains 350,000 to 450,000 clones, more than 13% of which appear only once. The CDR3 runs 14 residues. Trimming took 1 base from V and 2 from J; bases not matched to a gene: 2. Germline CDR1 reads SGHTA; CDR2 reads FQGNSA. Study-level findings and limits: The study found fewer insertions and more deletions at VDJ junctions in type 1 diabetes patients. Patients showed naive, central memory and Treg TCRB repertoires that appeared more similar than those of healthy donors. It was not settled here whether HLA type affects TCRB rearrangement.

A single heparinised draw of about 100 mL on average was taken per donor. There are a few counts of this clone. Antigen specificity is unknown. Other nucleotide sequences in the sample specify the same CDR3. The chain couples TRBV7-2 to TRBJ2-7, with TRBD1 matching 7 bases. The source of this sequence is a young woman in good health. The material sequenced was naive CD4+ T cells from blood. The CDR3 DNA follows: TGTGCCAGCAGCTTAGGGCAGGGGGCCTACGAGCAGTACTTC. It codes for CASSLGQGAYEQYF.